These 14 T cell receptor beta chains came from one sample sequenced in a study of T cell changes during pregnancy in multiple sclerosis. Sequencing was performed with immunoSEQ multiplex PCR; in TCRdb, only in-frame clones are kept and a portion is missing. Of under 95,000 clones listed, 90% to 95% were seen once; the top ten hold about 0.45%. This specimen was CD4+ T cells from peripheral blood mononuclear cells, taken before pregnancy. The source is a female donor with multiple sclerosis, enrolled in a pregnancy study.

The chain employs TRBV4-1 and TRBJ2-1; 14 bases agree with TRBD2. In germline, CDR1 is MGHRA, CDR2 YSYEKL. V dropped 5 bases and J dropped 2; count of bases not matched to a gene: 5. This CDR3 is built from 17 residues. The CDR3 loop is CASSGRLAGGTYNEQFF. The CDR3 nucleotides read TGCGCCAGCAGCGGCAGACTAGCGGGGGGGACCTACAATGAGCAGTTCTTC.

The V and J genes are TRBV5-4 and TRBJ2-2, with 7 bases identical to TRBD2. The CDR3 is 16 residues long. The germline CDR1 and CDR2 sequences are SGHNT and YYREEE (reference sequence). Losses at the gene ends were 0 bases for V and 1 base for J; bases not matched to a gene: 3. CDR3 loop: CASSLEWGGNTGELFF. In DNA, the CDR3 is TGTGCCAGCAGCTTGGAGTGGGGGGGGAACACCGGGGAGCTGTTTTTT. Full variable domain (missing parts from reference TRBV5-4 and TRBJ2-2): ETGVTQSPTHLIKTRGQQVTLRCSSQSGHNTVSWYQQALGQGPQFIFQYYREEENGRGNFPPRFSGLQFPNYSSELNVNALELDDSALYLCASSLEWGGNTGELFFGEGSRLTVL.

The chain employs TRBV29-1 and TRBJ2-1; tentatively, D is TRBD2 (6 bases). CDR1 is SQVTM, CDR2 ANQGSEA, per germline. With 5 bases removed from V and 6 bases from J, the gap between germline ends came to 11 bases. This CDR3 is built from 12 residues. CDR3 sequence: CSVRTSFNEQFF. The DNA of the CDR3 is TGCAGCGTTCGTACTAGCTTCAATGAGCAGTTCTTC.

CDR3 in amino acids: CASSPTAGAGGYTF. CDR3 DNA: TGCGCCAGCAGCCCAACGGCAGGGGCCGGTGGCTACACCTTC. V is TRBV5-1 and J is TRBJ1-2, with TRBD1 as a possible D gene (6 bases). Germline V gene sequence: CDR1 SGHRS, CDR2 YFSETQ. V lost 4 bases and J lost 7, with 17 bases in between. The CDR3 has 14 amino acids.

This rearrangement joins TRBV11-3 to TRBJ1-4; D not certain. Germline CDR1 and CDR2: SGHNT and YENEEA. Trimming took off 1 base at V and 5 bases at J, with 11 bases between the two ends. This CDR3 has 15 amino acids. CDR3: CASSLGHDLNEKLFF. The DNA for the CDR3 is TGTGCCAGCAGCTTAGGACATGACCTGAATGAAAAACTGTTTTTT.

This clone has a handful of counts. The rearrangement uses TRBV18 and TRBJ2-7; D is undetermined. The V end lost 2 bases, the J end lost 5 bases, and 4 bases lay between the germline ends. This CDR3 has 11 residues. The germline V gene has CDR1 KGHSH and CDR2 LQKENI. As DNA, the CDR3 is TGTGCCAGCTCACCAGGGCACGAGCAGTACTTC. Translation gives CASSPGHEQYF.

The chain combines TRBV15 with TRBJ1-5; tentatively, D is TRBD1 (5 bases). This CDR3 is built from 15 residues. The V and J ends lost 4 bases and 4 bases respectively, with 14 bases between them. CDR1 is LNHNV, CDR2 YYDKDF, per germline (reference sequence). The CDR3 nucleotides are TGTGCCACCAGCACTTATCGACAGAAGAATCAGCCCCAGCATTTT. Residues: CATSTYRQKNQPQHF.

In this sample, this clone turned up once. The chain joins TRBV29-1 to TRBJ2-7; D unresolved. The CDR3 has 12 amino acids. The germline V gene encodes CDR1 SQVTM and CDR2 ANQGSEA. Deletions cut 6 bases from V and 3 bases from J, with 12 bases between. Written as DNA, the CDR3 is TGCAGCGTGGCGACACTCTACTACGAGCAGTACTTC. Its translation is CSVATLYYEQYF.

CDR3 residues: CASSPRQGARQPQHF. CDR3 sequence (DNA): TGTGCCAGCAGTCCAAGACAGGGGGCGAGGCAGCCCCAGCATTTT. The gene calls are TRBV27 and TRBJ1-5, with TRBD1 identical over 10 bases. The CDR3 has 15 amino acids. Germline V gene sequence: CDR1 MNHEY, CDR2 SMNVEV (reference sequence). The junction had 8 bases not matched to a gene; V was cut back by 5 bases and J by 7 bases.

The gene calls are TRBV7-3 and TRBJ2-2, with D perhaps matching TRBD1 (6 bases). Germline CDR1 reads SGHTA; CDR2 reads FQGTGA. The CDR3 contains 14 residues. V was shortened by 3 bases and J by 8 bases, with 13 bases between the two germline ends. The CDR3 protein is CASSFAGVGGELFF. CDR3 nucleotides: TGTGCCAGCAGCTTTGCAGGGGTTGGGGGGGAGCTGTTTTTT.

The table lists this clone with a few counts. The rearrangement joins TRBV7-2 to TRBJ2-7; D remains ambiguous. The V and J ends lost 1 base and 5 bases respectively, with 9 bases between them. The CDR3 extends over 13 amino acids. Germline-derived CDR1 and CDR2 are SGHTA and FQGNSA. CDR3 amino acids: CASSLGIIDEQYF. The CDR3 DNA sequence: TGTGCCAGCAGCTTAGGTATAATAGACGAGCAGTACTTC.

For the CDR3, the DNA is TGTGCCAGCAGCCAAGCACAGGGCCGAGACGGAAACACCATATATTTT. Amino acid sequence: CASSQAQGRDGNTIYF. V usage is TRBV14 and J usage is TRBJ1-3; weak D call: TRBD1 (6 bases). CDR1 is SGHDN, CDR2 FVKESK, per germline. Trimming left V 1 base short and J 4 bases short, with 14 bases between. The CDR3 sequence is 16 residues long.

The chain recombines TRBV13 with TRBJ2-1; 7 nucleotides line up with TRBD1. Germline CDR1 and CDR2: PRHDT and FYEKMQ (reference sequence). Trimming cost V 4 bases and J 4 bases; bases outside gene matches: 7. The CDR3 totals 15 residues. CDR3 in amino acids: CASSSRQGSYNEQFF. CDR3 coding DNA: TGTGCCAGCAGCTCCCGACAGGGATCGTACAATGAGCAGTTCTTC.

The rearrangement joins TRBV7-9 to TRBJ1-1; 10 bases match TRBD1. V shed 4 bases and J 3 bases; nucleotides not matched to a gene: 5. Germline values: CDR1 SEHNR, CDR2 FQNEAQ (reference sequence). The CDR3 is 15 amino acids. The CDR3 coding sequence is TGTGCCAGCAGCTCCGGGACAGGGGTCGACACTGAAGCTTTCTTT. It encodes CASSSGTGVDTEAFF.